This T cell receptor (beta chain) appears in the sequencing data of a study of spatial heterogeneity in lung cancer. V trimming: 6 bases; J trimming: 4 bases; junction bases outside the gene matches: 8. The CDR3 totals 13 residues. Germline V CDR1 and CDR2: DFQATT, SNEGSKA (reference sequence). Time point described: sample taken at primary tumor resection. There are many counts of this clonotype. TCRdb re-called the 5' RACE reads with MiXCR, one entry per CDR3 protein. The sample shows some 3,300 distinct CDR3 sequences, 2.5% to 3% of them seen only once. The material sequenced was normal lung tissue next to the tumor, taken at surgery. The rearrangement uses TRBV20-1 and TRBJ1-1; 7 bases map to TRBD1. This clonotype was sampled from a female donor with early-stage non-small cell lung cancer. The CDR3 protein is CSAGQTSVTEAFF. The CDR3 DNA reads as TGCAGTGCGGGACAGACATCGGTCACTGAAGCTTTCTTT.